This TCR beta chain is drawn from a study of blood T cell repertoires in COVID-19. Study summary: The analysed material was cDNA or gDNA that came from T cells, B-cell-depleted T cells, or PBMCs.

Original data processing: It was from reference gene primer amplification that nucleated cell counts were estimated. TCRdb keeps only in-frame clones here, not all; method: immunoSEQ multiplex PCR. V and J calls and clone size are copied from that table; D and trimming were computed from the DNA. Of 150,000 to 200,000 clones in the sample, 76% were seen once. The CDR3 runs to 12 residues. CDR1 is LNHDA and CDR2 is SQIVND in the germline V gene (reference sequence). Trimming removed 5 bases from V and 0 bases from J, with 4 bases in between. This sequence was found in a woman aged 45 to 65 with active or convalescent COVID-19. This chain connects TRBV19 to TRBJ1-1; D not resolved. The sequenced sample consisted of peripheral blood. The chain's CDR3 is CASSSVNTEAFF. CDR3 in DNA: TGTGCCAGTAGTTCGGTGAACACTGAAGCTTTCTTT. The complete variable domain, with remaining parts taken from reference TRBV19 and TRBJ1-1, reads DGGITQSPKYLFRKEGQNVTLSCEQNLNHDAMYWYRQDPGQGLRLIYYSQIVNDFQKGDIAEGYSVSREKKESFPLTVTSAQKNPTAFYLCASSSVNTEAFFGQGTRLTVV.